Below, 10 T cell receptor beta chains from the same sample are listed, as sequenced in a study of CD8+ T cells in alopecia areata. Investigators isolated RNA and reverse transcribed it into cDNA to act as the sequencing template. Measured with immunoSEQ multiplex PCR; TCRdb has only the in-frame clones, and not every one. This sample has fewer than 200,000 clones, with roughly 50% found just once. The treatment: oral pan-JAK inhibitor, 5-10 mg twice daily. The specimen comprised CD8+ T cells sorted from blood, sampled at week 24, from a patient treated with tofacitinib. The receptors shown here come from a human donor with alopecia areata.

The rearrangement uses TRBV4-1 and TRBJ2-7; D is perhaps TRBD1 or TRBD2 (5 bases each). The germline V and J ends were trimmed by 5 bases and 3 bases, with 11 bases remaining between them. The CDR3 covers 13 residues. CDR1 is MGHRA and CDR2 is YSYEKL in the germline V gene. CDR3 in amino acids: CASSVGVLYEQYF. As DNA, the CDR3 is TGCGCCAGCAGCGTGGGGGTACTCTACGAGCAGTACTTC.

This sequence joins TRBV6-1 and TRBJ1-2; weak D call: TRBD1 (5 bases). CDR1 MNHNS and CDR2 SASEGT come from the germline V gene. This CDR3 comprises 16 residues. Deletions cut 4 bases from V and 4 bases from J, with 19 bases between. CDR3 DNA sequence: TGTGCCAGCAGTGGGGGACTTGGACTCCTCTCCTATGGCTACACCTTC. Protein product: CASSGGLGLLSYGYTF.

The chain recombines TRBV12-5 with TRBJ2-3; 7 nucleotides agree with TRBD2. There are 14 residues in the CDR3. The V segment lost 4 bases and the J segment 6 bases; nucleotides outside the gene matches: 7. The germline gives CDR1 LGHNT, CDR2 FRNRAP. CDR3 region: CASGYSSGPDTQYF. The CDR3 DNA follows: TGTGCTAGTGGTTACTCTAGCGGCCCGGATACGCAGTATTTT.

The V gene is TRBV6-6, the J gene TRBJ1-2; 7 positions agree with TRBD1. This CDR3 spans 16 amino acids. The germline V gene encodes CDR1 MNHNY and CDR2 SVGAGI (reference sequence). V dropped 7 bases and J dropped 2; count of bases not matched to a gene: 13. CDR3 in amino acids: CASIELFDRDNYGYTF. CDR3 nucleotide sequence: TGTGCCAGCATCGAGTTATTCGACAGGGACAACTATGGCTACACCTTC.

The chain employs TRBV11-1 and TRBJ1-2; D is unresolved. The germline gives CDR1 SGHAT, CDR2 FQDESV (reference sequence). V lost 3 bases and J lost 7, with 9 bases in between. The CDR3 is 12 residues long. CDR3 sequence reads: CASSFMTGGYTF. The CDR3 coding sequence is TGTGCCAGCAGCTTCATGACGGGTGGCTACACCTTC.

This clone was counted between two and nine times. The V gene is TRBV29-1, the J gene TRBJ2-3; 7 bases fit TRBD2. Germline assignment: CDR1 SQVTM and CDR2 ANQGSEA. This CDR3 spans 12 amino acids. In nucleotides, the CDR3 is TGCAGAGCGGGAAGAGACACAGATACGCAGTATTTT. This gives the protein CRAGRDTDTQYF.

This clone has only a few counts. The J gene is TRBJ2-3, the V gene TRBV23-1; D gene ambiguous. TRBV23-1 is given ORF status, its function remaining uncertain. The ends were cut back, 2 bases at V and 1 base at J, with 16 bases in the middle. CDR3 length: 17 residues. CDR3: CASSQPLPAVRTDTQYF. As DNA, the CDR3 is TGCGCCAGCAGTCAACCGCTCCCCGCGGTACGCACAGATACGCAGTATTTT.

This clone was found once. The rearrangement uses TRBV27 and TRBJ2-2, with D uncertain. The CDR3 has 16 amino acids. The germline V gene has CDR1 MNHEY and CDR2 SMNVEV (reference sequence). Deletions cut 6 bases from V and 5 bases from J, with 19 bases between. CDR3 sequence reads: CASRQEPRRITGELFF. The CDR3 nucleotides are TGTGCCAGCAGGCAGGAACCCCGTCGAATAACCGGGGAGCTGTTTTTT.

The genes are TRBV27 and TRBJ1-1, with 10 bases identical to TRBD1. Germline CDR1 is MNHEY and CDR2 is SMNVEV (reference sequence). The trim removed 3 bases at V and 0 bases at J, leaving 1 base unmatched. CDR3 length: 15 amino acids. CDR3 DNA sequence: TGTGCCAGCAGTTTGACAGGGGGCCTGAACACTGAAGCTTTCTTT. Protein sequence: CASSLTGGLNTEAFF.

The V and J genes are TRBV9 and TRBJ1-1; D is uncertain. The CDR3 has 13 amino acids. Germline CDR1 is SGDLS and CDR2 is YYNGEE. Trimming removed 4 bases from V and 1 base from J, with 8 bases in between. This CDR3 is CASSPSANTEAFF. In DNA, the CDR3 is TGTGCCAGCAGCCCATCAGCGAACACTGAAGCTTTCTTT.